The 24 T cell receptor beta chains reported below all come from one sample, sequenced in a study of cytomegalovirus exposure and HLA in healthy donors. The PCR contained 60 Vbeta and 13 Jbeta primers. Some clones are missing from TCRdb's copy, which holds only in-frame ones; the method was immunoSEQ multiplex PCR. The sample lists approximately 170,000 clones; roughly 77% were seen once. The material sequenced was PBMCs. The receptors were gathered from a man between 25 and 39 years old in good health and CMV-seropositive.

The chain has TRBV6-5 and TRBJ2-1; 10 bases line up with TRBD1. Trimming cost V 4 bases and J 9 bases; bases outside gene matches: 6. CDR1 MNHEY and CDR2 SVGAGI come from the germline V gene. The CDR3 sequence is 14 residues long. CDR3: CASSSLGQGSEQFF. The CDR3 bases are TGTGCCAGCAGTTCCCTGGGACAGGGGAGTGAGCAGTTCTTC.

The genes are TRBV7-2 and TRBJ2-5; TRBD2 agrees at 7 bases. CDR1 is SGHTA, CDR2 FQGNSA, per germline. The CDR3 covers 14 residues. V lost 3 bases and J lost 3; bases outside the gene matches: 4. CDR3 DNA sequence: TGTGCCAGCAGCTTCGGAGGGAGGGAAGAGACCCAGTACTTC. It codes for CASSFGGREETQYF.

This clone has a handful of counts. Here the CDR3 reads CASSALQGGDQPQHF. The CDR3 coding sequence is TGTGCCAGCTCAGCTCTACAGGGAGGGGATCAGCCCCAGCATTTT. This chain joins TRBV18 and TRBJ1-5; a weak D match, TRBD1 (6 bases). Between the trimmed V and J ends, which lost 5 bases and 5 bases, there was a span of 16 bases. The germline CDR1 and CDR2 sequences are KGHSH and LQKENI. The length of the CDR3 is 15 residues.

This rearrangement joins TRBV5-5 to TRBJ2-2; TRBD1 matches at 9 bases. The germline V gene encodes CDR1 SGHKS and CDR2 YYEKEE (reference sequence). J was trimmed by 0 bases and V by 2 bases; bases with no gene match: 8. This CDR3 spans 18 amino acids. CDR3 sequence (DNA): TGTGCCAGCAGCTTAAATTACCGGGACAGGGCGAACACCGGGGAGCTGTTTTTT. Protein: CASSLNYRDRANTGELFF.

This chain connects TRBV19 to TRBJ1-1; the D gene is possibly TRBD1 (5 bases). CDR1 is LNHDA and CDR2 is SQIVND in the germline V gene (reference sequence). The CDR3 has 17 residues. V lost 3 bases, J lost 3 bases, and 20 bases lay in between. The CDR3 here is CASSMIGQGRRDTEAFF. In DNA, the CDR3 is TGTGCCAGTAGTATGATCGGTCAGGGTCGTAGGGACACTGAAGCTTTCTTT.

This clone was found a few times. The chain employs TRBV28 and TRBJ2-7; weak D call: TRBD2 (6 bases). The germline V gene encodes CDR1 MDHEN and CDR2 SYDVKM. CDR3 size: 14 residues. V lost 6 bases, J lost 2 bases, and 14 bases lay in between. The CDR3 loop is CASRGLAVAYEQYF. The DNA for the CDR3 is TGTGCCAGCAGGGGTTTAGCGGTGGCCTACGAGCAGTACTTC.

CDR3 nucleotide sequence: TGTGCCAGCAGGCTCAGGGGATCCTACGAGCAGTACTTC. Protein sequence: CASRLRGSYEQYF. The chain employs TRBV6-5 and TRBJ2-7, with TRBD1 as a possible D gene (6 bases). CDR1 and CDR2 (germline): MNHEY, SVGAGI. This CDR3 has 13 amino acids. V was pared by 6 bases and J by 1 base, with 10 bases between.

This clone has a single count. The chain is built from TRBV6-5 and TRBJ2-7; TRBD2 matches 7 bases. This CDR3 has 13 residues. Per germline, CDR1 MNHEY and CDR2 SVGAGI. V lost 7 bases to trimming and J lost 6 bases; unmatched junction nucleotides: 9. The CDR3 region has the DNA TGTGCCAGCAAGCTAGCGGCCTCGGGCGAGCAGTACTTC. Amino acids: CASKLAASGEQYF.

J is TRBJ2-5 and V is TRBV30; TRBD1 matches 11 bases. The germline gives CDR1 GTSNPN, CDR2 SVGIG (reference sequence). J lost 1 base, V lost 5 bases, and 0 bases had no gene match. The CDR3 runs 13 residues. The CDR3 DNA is TGTGCCTGGGGGACAGGGGGCCAAGAGACCCAGTACTTC. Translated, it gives CAWGTGGQETQYF.

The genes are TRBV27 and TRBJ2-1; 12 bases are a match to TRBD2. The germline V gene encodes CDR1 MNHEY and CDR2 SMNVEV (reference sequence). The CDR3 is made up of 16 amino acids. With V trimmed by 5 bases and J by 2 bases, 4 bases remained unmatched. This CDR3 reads CASSPRTSGAYNEQFF. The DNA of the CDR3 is TGTGCCAGCAGTCCCCGGACTAGCGGGGCCTACAATGAGCAGTTCTTC.

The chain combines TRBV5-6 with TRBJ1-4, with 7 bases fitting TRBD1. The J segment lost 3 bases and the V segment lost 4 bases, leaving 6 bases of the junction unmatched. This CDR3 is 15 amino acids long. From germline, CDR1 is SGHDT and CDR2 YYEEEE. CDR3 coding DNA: TGTGCCAGCAGCGCCGGGACAGCTTCTAATGAAAAACTGTTTTTT. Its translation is CASSAGTASNEKLFF.

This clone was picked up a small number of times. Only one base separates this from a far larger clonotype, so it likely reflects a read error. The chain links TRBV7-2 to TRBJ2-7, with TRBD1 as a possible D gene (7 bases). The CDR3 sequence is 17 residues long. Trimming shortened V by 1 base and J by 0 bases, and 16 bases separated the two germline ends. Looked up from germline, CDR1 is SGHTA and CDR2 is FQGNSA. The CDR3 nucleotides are TGTGCCAGCAGCTTAGTATGGGGTCAGGGGGGCTCCTACGAGCAGTACTTC. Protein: CASSLVWGQGGSYEQYF.

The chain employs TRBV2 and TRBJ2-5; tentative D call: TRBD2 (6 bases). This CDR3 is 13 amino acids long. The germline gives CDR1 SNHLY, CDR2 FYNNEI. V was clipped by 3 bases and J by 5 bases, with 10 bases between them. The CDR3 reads CASSDIGGETQYF. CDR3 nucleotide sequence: TGTGCCAGCAGTGATATCGGAGGGGAGACCCAGTACTTC.

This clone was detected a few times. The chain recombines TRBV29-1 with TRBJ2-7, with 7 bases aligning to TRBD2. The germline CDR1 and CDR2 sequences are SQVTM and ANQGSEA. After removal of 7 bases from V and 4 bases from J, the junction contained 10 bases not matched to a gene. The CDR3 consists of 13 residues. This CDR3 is CSAELASGYEQYF. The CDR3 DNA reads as TGCAGCGCAGAACTAGCGAGTGGGTACGAGCAGTACTTC.

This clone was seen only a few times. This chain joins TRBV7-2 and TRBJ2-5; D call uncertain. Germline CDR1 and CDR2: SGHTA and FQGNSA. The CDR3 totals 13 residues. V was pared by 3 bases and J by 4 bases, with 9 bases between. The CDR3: CASSFSSGETQYF. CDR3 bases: TGTGCCAGCAGCTTTAGCAGTGGAGAGACCCAGTACTTC.

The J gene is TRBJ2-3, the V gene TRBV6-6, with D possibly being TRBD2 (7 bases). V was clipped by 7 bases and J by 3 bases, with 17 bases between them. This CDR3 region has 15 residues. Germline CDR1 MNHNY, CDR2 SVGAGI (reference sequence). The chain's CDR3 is CASIPGGAGTDTQYF. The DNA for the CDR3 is TGTGCCAGCATACCTGGGGGGGCGGGGACAGATACGCAGTATTTT.

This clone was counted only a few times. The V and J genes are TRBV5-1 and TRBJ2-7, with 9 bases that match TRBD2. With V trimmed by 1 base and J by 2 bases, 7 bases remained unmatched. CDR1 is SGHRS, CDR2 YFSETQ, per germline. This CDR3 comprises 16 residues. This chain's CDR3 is CASSLSPSGTPYEQYF. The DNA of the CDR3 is TGCGCCAGCAGCTTGTCCCCTAGCGGGACCCCCTACGAGCAGTACTTC. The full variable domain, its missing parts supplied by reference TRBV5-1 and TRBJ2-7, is KAGVTQTPRYLIKTRGQQVTLSCSPISGHRSVSWYQQTPGQGLQFLFEYFSETQRNKGNFPGRFSGRQFSNSRSEMNVSTLELGDSALYLCASSLSPSGTPYEQYFGPGTRLTVT.

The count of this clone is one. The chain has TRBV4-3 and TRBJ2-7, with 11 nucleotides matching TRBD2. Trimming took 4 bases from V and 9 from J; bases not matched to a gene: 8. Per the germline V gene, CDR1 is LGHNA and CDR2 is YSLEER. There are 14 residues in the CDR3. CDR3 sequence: CASSPLAGAWGQYF. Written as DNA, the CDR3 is TGCGCCAGCAGCCCACTAGCGGGAGCTTGGGGGCAGTACTTC.

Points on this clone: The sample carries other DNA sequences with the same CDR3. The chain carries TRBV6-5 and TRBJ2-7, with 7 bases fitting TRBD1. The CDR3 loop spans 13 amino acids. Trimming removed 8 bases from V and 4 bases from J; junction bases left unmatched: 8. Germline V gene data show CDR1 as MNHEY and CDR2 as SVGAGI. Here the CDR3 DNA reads TGTGCCAGCTCCCTAGGGGGCTCTTACGAGCAGTACTTC. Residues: CASSLGGSYEQYF.

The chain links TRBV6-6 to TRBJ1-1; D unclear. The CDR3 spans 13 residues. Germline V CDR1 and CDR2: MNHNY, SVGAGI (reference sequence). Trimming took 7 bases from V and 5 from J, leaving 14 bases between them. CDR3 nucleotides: TGTGCCAGCATGCAGGTACCGAGAACTGAAGCTTTCTTT. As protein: CASMQVPRTEAFF.

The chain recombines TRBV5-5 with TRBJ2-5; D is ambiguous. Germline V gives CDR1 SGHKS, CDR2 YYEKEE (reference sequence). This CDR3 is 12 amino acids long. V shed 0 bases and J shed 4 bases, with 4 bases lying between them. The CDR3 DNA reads TGTGCCAGCAGCTTGGCCGTAGAGACCCAGTACTTC. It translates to CASSLAVETQYF.

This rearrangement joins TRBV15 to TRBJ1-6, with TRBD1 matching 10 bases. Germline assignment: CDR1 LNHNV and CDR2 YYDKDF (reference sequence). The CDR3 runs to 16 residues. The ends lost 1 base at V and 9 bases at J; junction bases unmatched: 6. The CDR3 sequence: CATSRGWGQGSSPLHF. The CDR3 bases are TGTGCCACCAGCAGAGGCTGGGGACAGGGGAGTTCACCCCTCCACTTT. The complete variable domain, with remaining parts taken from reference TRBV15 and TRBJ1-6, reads DAMVIQNPRYQVTQFGKPVTLSCSQTLNHNVMYWYQQKSSQAPKLLFHYYDKDFNNEADTPDNFQSRRPNTSFCFLDIRSPGLGDTAMYLCATSRGWGQGSSPLHFGNGTRLTVT.

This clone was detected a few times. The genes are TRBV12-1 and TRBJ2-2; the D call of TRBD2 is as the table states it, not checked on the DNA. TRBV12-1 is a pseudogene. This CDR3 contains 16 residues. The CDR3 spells CASSFKRVNLTGELFF. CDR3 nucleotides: TGTGCCAGCAGCTTTAAGAGGGTAAACCTCACCGGGGAGCTGTTTTTT.

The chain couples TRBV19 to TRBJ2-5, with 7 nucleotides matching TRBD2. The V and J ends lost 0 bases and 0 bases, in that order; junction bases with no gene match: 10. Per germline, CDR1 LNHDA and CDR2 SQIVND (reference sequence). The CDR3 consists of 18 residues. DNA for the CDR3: TGTGCCAGTAGTATAGACGGGGAGGGGAAAACGGACCAAGAGACCCAGTACTTC. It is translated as CASSIDGEGKTDQETQYF.